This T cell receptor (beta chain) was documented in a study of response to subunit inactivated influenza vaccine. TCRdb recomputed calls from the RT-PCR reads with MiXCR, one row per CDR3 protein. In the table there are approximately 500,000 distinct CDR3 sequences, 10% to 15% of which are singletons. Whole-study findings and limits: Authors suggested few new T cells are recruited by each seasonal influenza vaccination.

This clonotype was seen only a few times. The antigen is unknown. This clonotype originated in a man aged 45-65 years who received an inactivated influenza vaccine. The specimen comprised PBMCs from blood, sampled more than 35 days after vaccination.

CDR3 sequence: CASSQGGDTGELFF. CDR3 nucleotides: TGTGCCAGCAGCCAGGGGGGGGACACCGGGGAGCTGTTTTTT. The chain has TRBV12-3 or TRBV12-4 and TRBJ2-2; TRBD1 or TRBD2 may be the D gene (7 bases each). The CDR3 loop spans 14 amino acids. Trimming took 6 bases from V and 3 from J, leaving 11 bases between them.